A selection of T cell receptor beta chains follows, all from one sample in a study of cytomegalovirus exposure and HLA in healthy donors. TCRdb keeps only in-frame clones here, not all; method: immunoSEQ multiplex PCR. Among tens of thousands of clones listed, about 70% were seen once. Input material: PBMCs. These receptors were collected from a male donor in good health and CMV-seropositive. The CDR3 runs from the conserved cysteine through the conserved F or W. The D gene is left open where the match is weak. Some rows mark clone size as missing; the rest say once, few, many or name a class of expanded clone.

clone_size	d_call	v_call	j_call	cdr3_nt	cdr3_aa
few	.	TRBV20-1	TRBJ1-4	TGCAGTGCTCCCCGTAATGAAAAACTGTTTTTT	CSAPRNEKLFF
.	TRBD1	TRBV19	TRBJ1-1	TGTGCCAGTAGTACTACCGGGACAGGGCGTGAAGCTTTCTTT	CASSTTGTGREAFF
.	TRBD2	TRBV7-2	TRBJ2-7	TGTGCCAGCAAGCTAGCGGGAGCGGGATACGAGCAGTACTTC	CASKLAGAGYEQYF
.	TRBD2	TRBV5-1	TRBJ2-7	TGCGCCAGCAGCCCGGGACTAGCGGGAGGCCCCTCCTACGAGCAGTACTTC	CASSPGLAGGPSYEQYF
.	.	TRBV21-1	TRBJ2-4	TGTGCCAGCAGCAAAGCTGAGGGACTAGCCAAAAACATTCAGTACTTC	CASSKAEGLAKNIQYF
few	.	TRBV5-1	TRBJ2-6	TGCGCCAGCAAGGACAGCTCTGGGGCCAACGTCCTGACTTTC	CASKDSSGANVLTF
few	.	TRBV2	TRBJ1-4	TGTGCCAGCAGTGAAGCGGGAGGTCTTAGGGATGAAAAACTGTTTTTT	CASSEAGGLRDEKLFF
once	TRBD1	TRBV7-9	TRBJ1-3	TGTGCCAGCAGCTCACGCTGGACAGGGGGAGGAAACACCATATATTTT	CASSSRWTGGGNTIYF
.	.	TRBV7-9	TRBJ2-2	TGTGCCAGCAGCTTCTCCGGGAACACCGGGGAGCTGTTTTTT	CASSFSGNTGELFF
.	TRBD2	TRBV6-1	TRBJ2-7	TGTGCCAGCAGTGAAGCTAGCGCGGGAGTCTACGAGCAGTACTTC	CASSEASAGVYEQYF
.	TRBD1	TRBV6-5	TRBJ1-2	TGTGCCAGCAGTACACGGGACAGGGAAAACTATGGCTACACCTTC	CASSTRDRENYGYTF
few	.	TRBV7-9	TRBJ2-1	TGTGCCAGCAGCTTTTCAGGCGGGTGGGATGAGCAGTTCTTC	CASSFSGGWDEQFF
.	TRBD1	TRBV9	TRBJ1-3	TGTGCCAGCAGCGTCTATGACAAGGGGGCGGGTGGAAACACCATATATTTT	CASSVYDKGAGGNTIYF
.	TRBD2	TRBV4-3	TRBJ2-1	TGCGCCAGCAGCCGAGGACTAGCAGCTTACAATGAGCAGTTCTTC	CASSRGLAAYNEQFF